This T cell receptor (beta chain) appears in the sequencing data of a study of T cell changes during pregnancy in multiple sclerosis. Clones were sequenced by immunoSEQ multiplex PCR, and TCRdb holds only the in-frame ones, with some missing. The table has approximately 60,000 clones, about 90% seen once. This CDR3 spans 14 amino acids. With 5 bases clipped from V and 1 base from J, the junction kept 5 bases outside the gene matches. CDR1 MNHEY and CDR2 SVGAGI come from the germline V gene. The V gene is TRBV6-5, the J gene TRBJ2-7, with 7 bases identical to TRBD1. Sequenced material: peripheral blood, taken in the third trimester of pregnancy. This clonotype was obtained from a female donor in good health, enrolled as a control in a pregnancy study. CDR3 in DNA: TGTGCCAGCAGTCGCACGGACAGGTCCTACGAGCAGTACTTC. This gives the protein CASSRTDRSYEQYF.